Presented here are 25 T cell receptor beta chains from one specimen sequenced in a study of cytomegalovirus exposure and HLA in healthy donors. The protocol was immunoSEQ multiplex PCR, while the TCRdb copy is restricted to in-frame clones and leaves out a portion. The sample lists about 200,000 clones; around four fifths were seen once. Sequencing was done on a sample of PBMCs. The source of these receptors is a young woman in good health and CMV-seronegative.

The chain couples TRBV30 to TRBJ1-2; 7 bases are a match to TRBD1. CDR3 length: 16 amino acids. The germline V gene has CDR1 GTSNPN and CDR2 SVGIG (reference sequence). V dropped 5 bases and J dropped 4; count of bases not matched to a gene: 16. In DNA form, the CDR3 reads TGTGCCTGGCAATGGAGGGGGCCGGTGAATATCTATGGCTACACCTTC. It is translated as CAWQWRGPVNIYGYTF. The full variable domain, with the rest looked up from reference TRBV30 and TRBJ1-2, is SQTIHQWPATLVQPVGSPLSLECTVEGTSNPNLYWYRQAAGRGLQLLFYSVGIGQISSEVPQNLSASRPQDRQFILSSKKLLLSDSGFYLCAWQWRGPVNIYGYTFGSGTRLTVV.

The CDR3 nucleotides are TGCAGCGTGGCCGGGACAGGGGACACCTACGAGCAGTACTTC. Its translation: CSVAGTGDTYEQYF. This chain uses TRBV29-1 with TRBJ2-7; 10 positions match TRBD1. Looked up from germline, CDR1 is SQVTM and CDR2 is ANQGSEA. This CDR3 spans 14 amino acids. The V gene end was trimmed by 6 bases and the J gene end by 2 bases; junction bases not matched to a gene: 7.

The V gene is TRBV5-1, the J gene TRBJ1-2; perhaps TRBD1 as D (6 bases). Germline CDR1 reads SGHRS; CDR2 reads YFSETQ. The V end was cut by 4 bases, the J end by 0 bases, with 16 bases between. This CDR3 contains 16 residues. CDR3 bases: TGCGCCAGCAGCCTATCTGGGCAGGGGACTAACTATGGCTACACCTTC. Translating it yields CASSLSGQGTNYGYTF.

The chain is built from TRBV5-8 and TRBJ1-6, with D perhaps matching TRBD1 (5 bases). Trimming removed 5 bases at V and 7 bases at J, with 13 bases between. Germline loops: CDR1 SGHTS, CDR2 YDEGEE. The CDR3 is 14 amino acids. This CDR3 is CASRPGLLNSPLHF. CDR3 DNA: TGTGCCAGCAGACCGGGACTCCTGAATTCACCCCTCCACTTT.

The rearrangement links TRBV4-1 to TRBJ2-2, with TRBD2 identical over 14 bases. The germline CDR1 and CDR2 sequences are MGHRA and YSYEKL. This CDR3 spans 21 amino acids. V gave up 4 bases and J gave up 1 base; unmatched junction bases: 14. CDR3 sequence (DNA): TGCGCCAGCAGCCTGCACACACCGGGACTAGCGGGAGAAAAGAACACCGGGGAGCTGTTTTTT. Protein sequence: CASSLHTPGLAGEKNTGELFF.

This chain links TRBV27 with TRBJ2-7; a weak D match, TRBD1 (5 bases). Germline lookup yields CDR1 MNHEY and CDR2 SMNVEV (reference sequence). Trimming took 5 bases from V and 0 from J, leaving 11 bases between them. There are 14 residues in the CDR3. CDR3: CASSPWTSSYEQYF. The CDR3, as DNA: TGTGCCAGCAGTCCATGGACAAGCTCCTACGAGCAGTACTTC.

The J gene is TRBJ2-5, the V gene TRBV9; a weak D match, TRBD2 (7 bases). Germline assignment: CDR1 SGDLS and CDR2 YYNGEE. The germline V and J ends were trimmed by 0 bases and 5 bases, with 14 bases remaining between them. CDR3 length: 15 amino acids. The CDR3 DNA reads TGTGCCAGCAGCGTAGTTGGGGGGGCCTCGGAGACCCAGTACTTC. It yields the protein CASSVVGGASETQYF.

J is TRBJ2-5 and V is TRBV5-4, with D possibly called TRBD1 or TRBD2 (5 bases each). V gave up 4 bases and J gave up 2 bases, with 12 bases separating them. This CDR3 comprises 14 residues. Germline V gene lookup returns CDR1 SGHNT and CDR2 YYREEE (reference sequence). The CDR3 DNA reads as TGTGCCAGCAGCGTCCGGGACGGTCAAGAGACCCAGTACTTC. It encodes CASSVRDGQETQYF.

This chain joins TRBV2 and TRBJ1-1; TRBD1 might be the D (5 bases). V lost 1 base and J 1 base, leaving 7 bases between the germline ends. The CDR3 runs to 14 residues. From germline, CDR1 is SNHLY and CDR2 FYNNEI. The CDR3: CASSEVRGNTEAFF. The CDR3 DNA reads as TGTGCCAGCAGTGAAGTAAGGGGGAACACTGAAGCTTTCTTT.

The CDR3 DNA reads as TGTGCCAGCAGTTACTCTGGTAGGGGGGCCTACGAGCAGTACTTC. This sequence encodes CASSYSGRGAYEQYF. The rearrangement uses TRBV6-5 and TRBJ2-7; D may match TRBD1 or TRBD2 (6 bases each). This CDR3 contains 15 residues. Germline CDR1 is MNHEY and CDR2 is SVGAGI. Between the trimmed V and J ends, which lost 0 bases and 2 bases, there was a span of 11 bases.

This chain uses TRBV27 with TRBJ2-7; TRBD1 or TRBD2 may be the D gene (5 bases each). Germline CDR1 MNHEY, CDR2 SMNVEV (reference sequence). V gave up 6 bases and J gave up 2 bases, with 14 bases separating them. CDR3 size: 14 residues. Written as DNA, the CDR3 is TGTGCCAGCAGGACCGGGACGACGACCTACGAGCAGTACTTC. Translated: CASRTGTTTYEQYF.

This sequence joins TRBV4-1 and TRBJ1-1; no firm D call. Germline CDR1 is MGHRA and CDR2 is YSYEKL. V was trimmed by 1 base and J by 0 bases, leaving 6 bases between them. The CDR3 extends over 14 amino acids. The CDR3 sequence: CASSQAPLNTEAFF. The CDR3 nucleotides are TGCGCCAGCAGCCAAGCTCCACTGAACACTGAAGCTTTCTTT.

The genes are TRBV25-1 and TRBJ1-1, with D possibly matching TRBD1 (6 bases). V gave up 1 base and J gave up 5 bases, with 14 bases separating them. Germline V gene lookup returns CDR1 MGHDK and CDR2 SYGVNS. This CDR3 has 15 residues. The CDR3 coding sequence is TGTGCCAGCAGTGAATTTGGGGGGCCGGGGACTGAAGCTTTCTTT. Its protein is CASSEFGGPGTEAFF.

This chain uses TRBV5-6 with TRBJ2-1; D is undetermined. The length of the CDR3 is 11 residues. Trimming cost V 3 bases and J 7 bases, with 5 bases left between them. Germline CDR1 SGHDT, CDR2 YYEEEE. In DNA, the CDR3 is TGTGCCAGCAGCTATGAGAATGAGCAGTTCTTC. This sequence encodes CASSYENEQFF. The full variable domain, completed using reference TRBV5-6 and TRBJ2-1, is DAGVTQSPTHLIKTRGQQVTLRCSPKSGHDTVSWYQQALGQGPQFIFQYYEEEERQRGNFPDRFSGHQFPNYSSELNVNALLLGDSALYLCASSYENEQFFGPGTRLTVL.

The chain employs TRBV7-9 and TRBJ2-1; a possible D gene is TRBD2 (5 bases). The germline V gene encodes CDR1 SEHNR and CDR2 FQNEAQ (reference sequence). CDR3 length: 13 amino acids. Deletions cut 4 bases from V and 9 bases from J, with 13 bases between. The CDR3 sequence: CASSSNGRGEQFF. The CDR3 DNA reads as TGTGCCAGCAGCTCCAATGGACGGGGTGAGCAGTTCTTC. The full variable domain, rest sourced from reference TRBV7-9 and TRBJ2-1, is DTGVSQNPRHKITKRGQNVTFRCDPISEHNRLYWYRQTLGQGPEFLTYFQNEAQLEKSRLLSDRFSAERPKGSFSTLEIQRTEQGDSAMYLCASSSNGRGEQFFGPGTRLTVL.

V and J are TRBV6-1 and TRBJ2-5, with TRBD1 identical over 9 bases. CDR1 MNHNS and CDR2 SASEGT come from the germline V gene. The CDR3 runs to 14 residues. V shed 6 bases and J 5 bases; nucleotides not matched to a gene: 7. The CDR3 region is CASSPGQGRETQYF. The DNA for the CDR3 is TGTGCCAGCAGCCCGGGACAGGGTAGGGAGACCCAGTACTTC.

The chain employs TRBV5-1 and TRBJ2-3; TRBD2 agrees at 11 bases. The CDR3 sequence is 16 residues long. V lost 5 bases and J lost 1; bases outside the gene matches: 6. From germline, CDR1 is SGHRS and CDR2 YFSETQ. The CDR3 here is CASRPTSGGRTDTQYF. The CDR3 bases are TGCGCCAGCAGGCCCACTAGCGGGGGACGCACAGATACGCAGTATTTT.

The CDR3 region is CASSGRTSGQSYNEQFF. CDR3 in DNA: TGTGCCAGCAGTGGACGGACTAGCGGGCAGTCCTACAATGAGCAGTTCTTC. The chain has TRBV6-1 and TRBJ2-1, with 11 bases matching TRBD2. This CDR3 spans 17 amino acids. The germline gives CDR1 MNHNS, CDR2 SASEGT. Losses at the gene ends were 4 bases for V and 1 base for J; bases not matched to a gene: 6.

The chain is built from TRBV12-5 and TRBJ2-1; a possible D gene is TRBD1 (5 bases). Trimming stripped 6 bases from V and 3 bases from J, with 15 bases between. The CDR3 is 15 residues long. Germline CDR1 is LGHNT and CDR2 is FRNRAP. The CDR3 sequence: CASGPYPDSYNEQFF. CDR3 coding DNA: TGTGCTAGTGGACCCTATCCAGACAGCTACAATGAGCAGTTCTTC.

The chain joins TRBV5-4 to TRBJ2-7, with 13 bases identical to TRBD2. CDR1 is SGHNT and CDR2 is YYREEE in the germline V gene (reference sequence). CDR3 size: 16 residues. Trimming removed 3 bases from V and 3 bases from J; junction bases left unmatched: 6. CDR3 sequence (DNA): TGTGCCAGCAGCTCCCGGACTAGCGGGAGAGTCTACGAGCAGTACTTC. This sequence encodes CASSSRTSGRVYEQYF.

This sequence joins TRBV27 and TRBJ2-7; TRBD2 aligns across 11 bases. The CDR3 consists of 15 residues. With V trimmed by 0 bases and J by 4 bases, 2 bases remained unmatched. Germline CDR1 MNHEY, CDR2 SMNVEV (reference sequence). Here the CDR3 reads CASSLSLAGGYEQYF. The CDR3 DNA sequence: TGTGCCAGCAGTTTATCCCTAGCGGGAGGTTACGAGCAGTACTTC.

This chain joins TRBV5-1 and TRBJ2-1; D not resolved. CDR3 size: 16 residues. Per the germline V gene, CDR1 is SGHRS and CDR2 is YFSETQ. Trimming pared 0 bases from V and 0 bases from J, leaving 10 bases between. The CDR3 protein is CASSLGQVVSYNEQFF. The CDR3 DNA reads TGCGCCAGCAGCTTGGGCCAGGTTGTCTCCTACAATGAGCAGTTCTTC.

This rearrangement joins TRBV5-1 to TRBJ2-2, with D perhaps TRBD1 (5 bases). The CDR3 length is 16 residues. Trimming took off 0 bases at V and 6 bases at J, with 15 bases between the two ends. Germline V gene lookup returns CDR1 SGHRS and CDR2 YFSETQ. The CDR3 reads CASSLATQGSAGELFF. CDR3 DNA: TGCGCCAGCAGCTTGGCCACTCAGGGATCGGCCGGGGAGCTGTTTTTT.

The chain carries TRBV28 and TRBJ2-1; no clear D gene. Trimming stripped 3 bases from V and 3 bases from J, with 9 bases between. The CDR3 consists of 14 residues. In germline, CDR1 is MDHEN, CDR2 SYDVKM. CDR3 coding DNA: TGTGCCAGCAGTTTGTGGGTTCTCTACAATGAGCAGTTCTTC. Translating gives CASSLWVLYNEQFF.

The chain combines TRBV28 with TRBJ1-2, with 8 bases identical to TRBD1. The CDR3 contains 13 residues. CDR1 is MDHEN, CDR2 SYDVKM, per germline. V lost 6 bases to trimming and J lost 4 bases; unmatched junction nucleotides: 4. CDR3 in DNA: TGTGCCAGCAGCTACGACAGGGGCTATGGCTACACCTTC. Its protein is CASSYDRGYGYTF.